The T cell receptor beta chain under discussion was sequenced for a study of blood T cell repertoires in COVID-19. Study-level information: Acute and convalescent COVID-19 specimens originated in the United States, Italy and Spain. Sample material is recorded as cDNA or gDNA derived from T cells, B-cell-depleted T cells, or PBMCs.

Patients in Seattle were enrolled during active infection, then followed longitudinally. V was pared by 7 bases and J by 0 bases, with 7 bases between. CDR3 size: 13 residues. Germline lookup yields CDR1 MNHEY and CDR2 SVGAGI. Source study methods: Estimation of nucleated cell counts relied on the amplification of reference gene primers. Generated by immunoSEQ multiplex PCR, the TCRdb table keeps only in-frame clones and is missing some. The D gene and trimming were derived from the DNA, and the V and J assignments and clone size from that table. The sample holds about 180,000 clones; about four fifths are singletons and the top ten take around 8%.

This receptor was taken from a woman aged 60 to 75 with COVID-19, enrolled during active disease. The specimen sequenced was peripheral blood. V and J are TRBV6-5 and TRBJ1-3; TRBD1 might be the D (5 bases). In DNA form, the CDR3 reads TGTGCCAGCACTAGGGGCTCTGGAAACACCATATATTTT. Its translation: CASTRGSGNTIYF.